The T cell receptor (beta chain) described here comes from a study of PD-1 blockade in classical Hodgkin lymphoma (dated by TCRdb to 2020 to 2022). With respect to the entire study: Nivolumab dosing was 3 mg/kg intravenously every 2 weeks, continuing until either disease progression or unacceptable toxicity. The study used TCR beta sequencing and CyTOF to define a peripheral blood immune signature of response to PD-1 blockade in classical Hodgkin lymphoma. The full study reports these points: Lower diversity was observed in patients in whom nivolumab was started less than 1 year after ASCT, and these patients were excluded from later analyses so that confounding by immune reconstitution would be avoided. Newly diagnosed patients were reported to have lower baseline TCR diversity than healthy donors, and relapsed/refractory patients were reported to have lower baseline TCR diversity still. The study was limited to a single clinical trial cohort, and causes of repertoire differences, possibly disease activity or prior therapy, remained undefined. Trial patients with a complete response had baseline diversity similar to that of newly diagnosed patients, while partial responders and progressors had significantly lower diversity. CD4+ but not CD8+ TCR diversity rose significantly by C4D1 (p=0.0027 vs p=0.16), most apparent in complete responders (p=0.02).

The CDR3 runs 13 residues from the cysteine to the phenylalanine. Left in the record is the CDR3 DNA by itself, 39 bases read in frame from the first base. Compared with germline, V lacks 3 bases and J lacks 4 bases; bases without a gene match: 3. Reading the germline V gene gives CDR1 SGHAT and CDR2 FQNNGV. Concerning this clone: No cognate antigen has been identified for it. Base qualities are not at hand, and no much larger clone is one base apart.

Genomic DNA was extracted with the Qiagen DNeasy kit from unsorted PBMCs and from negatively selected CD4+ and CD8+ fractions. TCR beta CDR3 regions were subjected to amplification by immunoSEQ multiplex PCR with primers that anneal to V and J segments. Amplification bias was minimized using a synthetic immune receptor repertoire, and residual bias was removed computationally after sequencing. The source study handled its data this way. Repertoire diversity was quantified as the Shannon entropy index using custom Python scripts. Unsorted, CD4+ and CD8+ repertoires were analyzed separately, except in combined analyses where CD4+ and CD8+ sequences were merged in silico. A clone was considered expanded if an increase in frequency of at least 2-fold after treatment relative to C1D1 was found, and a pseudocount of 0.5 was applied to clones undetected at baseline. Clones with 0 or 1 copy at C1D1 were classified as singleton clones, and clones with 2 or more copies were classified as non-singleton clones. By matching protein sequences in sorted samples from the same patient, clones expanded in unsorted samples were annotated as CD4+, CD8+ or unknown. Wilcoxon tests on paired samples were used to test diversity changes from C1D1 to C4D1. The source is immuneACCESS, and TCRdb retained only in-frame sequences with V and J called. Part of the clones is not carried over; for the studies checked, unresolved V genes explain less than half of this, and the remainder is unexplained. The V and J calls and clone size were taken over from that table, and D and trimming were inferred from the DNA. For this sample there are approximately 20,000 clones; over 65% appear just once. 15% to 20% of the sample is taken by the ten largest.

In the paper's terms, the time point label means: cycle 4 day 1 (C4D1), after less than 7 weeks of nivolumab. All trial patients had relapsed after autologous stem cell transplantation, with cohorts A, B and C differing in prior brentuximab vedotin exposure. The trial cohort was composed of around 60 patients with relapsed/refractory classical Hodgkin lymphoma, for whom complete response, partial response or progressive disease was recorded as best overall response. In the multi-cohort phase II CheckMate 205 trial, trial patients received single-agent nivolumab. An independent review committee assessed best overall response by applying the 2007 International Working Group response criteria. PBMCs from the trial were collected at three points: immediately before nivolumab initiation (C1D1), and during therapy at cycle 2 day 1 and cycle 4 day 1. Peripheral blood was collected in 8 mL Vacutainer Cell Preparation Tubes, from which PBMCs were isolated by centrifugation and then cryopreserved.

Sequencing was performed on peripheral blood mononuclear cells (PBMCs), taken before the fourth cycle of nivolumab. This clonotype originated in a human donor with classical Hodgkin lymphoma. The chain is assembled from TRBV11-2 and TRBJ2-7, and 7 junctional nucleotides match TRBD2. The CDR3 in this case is CASSLGGLYEQYF. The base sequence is TGTGCCAGCAGCTTGGGGGGGTTGTACGAGCAGTACTTC.